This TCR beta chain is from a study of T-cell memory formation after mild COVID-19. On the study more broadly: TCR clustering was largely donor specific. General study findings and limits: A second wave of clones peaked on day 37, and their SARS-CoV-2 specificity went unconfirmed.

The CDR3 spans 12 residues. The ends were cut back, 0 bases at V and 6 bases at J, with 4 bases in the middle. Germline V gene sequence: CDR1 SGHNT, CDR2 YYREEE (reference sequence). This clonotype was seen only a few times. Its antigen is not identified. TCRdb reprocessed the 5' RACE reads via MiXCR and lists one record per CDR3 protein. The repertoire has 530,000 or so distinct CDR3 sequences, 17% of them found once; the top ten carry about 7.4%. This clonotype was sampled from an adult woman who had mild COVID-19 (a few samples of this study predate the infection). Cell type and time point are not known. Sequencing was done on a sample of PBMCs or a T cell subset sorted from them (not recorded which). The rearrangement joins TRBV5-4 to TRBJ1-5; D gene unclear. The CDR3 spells CASSLDFQPQHF. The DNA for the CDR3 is TGTGCCAGCAGCTTGGATTTTCAGCCCCAGCATTTT.